This T cell receptor (beta chain) was retrieved from a study of T cells in tuberculosis. For the study at large: The T cells targeted glucose monomycolate, a mycobacterial lipid, via CD1B.

V shed 5 bases, J shed 7 bases, and the junction held 5 bases outside the gene matches. The CDR3 has 14 amino acids. Germline V lookup: CDR1 SEHNR, CDR2 FQNEAQ (reference sequence). TCR-alpha and TCR-beta chains were sequenced unpaired. The data were produced by immunoSEQ multiplex PCR, yet TCRdb's version contains in-frame clones alone and is incomplete. Found here are about 59,000 clones, 81% of them singletons; the top ten hold around 13%. Cells were sorted from thawed PBMC rested overnight and stained with GMM-loaded CD1B tetramer, viability dye and anti-CD3. The CD1B tetramers carried C32 glucose monomycolate purified from Rhodococcus equi. This clone was detected only once.

The sample comprised CD1b-GMM tetramer-negative cells sorted from PBMCs. The clonotype was recovered from an adult woman with latent tuberculosis. The chain carries TRBV7-9 and TRBJ2-1, with 10 nucleotides matching TRBD1. The CDR3 nucleotides read TGTGCCAGCAGCCCCTGGGACAGGGGTAATGAGCAGTTCTTC. Encoded protein: CASSPWDRGNEQFF.